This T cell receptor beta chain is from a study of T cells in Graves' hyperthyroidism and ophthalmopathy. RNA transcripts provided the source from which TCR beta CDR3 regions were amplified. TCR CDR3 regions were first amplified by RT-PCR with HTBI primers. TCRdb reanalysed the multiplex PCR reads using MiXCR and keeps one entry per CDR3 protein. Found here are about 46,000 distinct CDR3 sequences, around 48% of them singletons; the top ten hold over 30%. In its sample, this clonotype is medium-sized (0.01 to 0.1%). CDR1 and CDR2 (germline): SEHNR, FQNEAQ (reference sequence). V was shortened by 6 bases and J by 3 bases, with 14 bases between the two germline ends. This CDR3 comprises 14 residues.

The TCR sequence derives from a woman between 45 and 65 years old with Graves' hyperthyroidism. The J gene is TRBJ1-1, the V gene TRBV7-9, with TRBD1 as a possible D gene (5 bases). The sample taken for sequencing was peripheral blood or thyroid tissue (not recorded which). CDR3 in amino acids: CASSPRWGDTEAFF. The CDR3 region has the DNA TGTGCCAGCAGTCCTCGATGGGGGGACACTGAAGCTTTCTTT.